Below are 25 T cell receptor beta chains sequenced from a single sample in a study of shared clonotypes between healthy human individuals. Assay used: immunoSEQ multiplex PCR; TCRdb lists only in-frame clones, some missing. Of around 2.3 million clones listed, around 95% were seen once; the top ten hold 0.1% to 0.15%. The sequenced sample consisted of naive CD4+ T cells sorted from blood. Subset in this sample: CD45RA+ positively selected. The source of these receptors is a man aged 18-30 years in good health.

In regard to this clone: Other DNA sequences from this sample encode an identical CDR3 as well. Here the CDR3 DNA reads TGCGCCAGCAGCTTGGATCGCGGCAATGAGCAGTTCTTC. Protein product: CASSLDRGNEQFF. The J gene is TRBJ2-1, the V gene TRBV5-1; no reliable D call. Trimming removed 0 bases from V and 6 bases from J, with 7 bases in between. CDR3 length: 13 amino acids. CDR1 SGHRS and CDR2 YFSETQ come from the germline V gene.

V and J are TRBV5-4 and TRBJ2-5; TRBD2 might be the D (5 bases). The CDR3 totals 16 residues. V lost 3 bases, J lost 5 bases, and 20 bases lay in between. In germline, CDR1 is SGHNT, CDR2 YYREEE (reference sequence). The CDR3 region has the DNA TGTGCCAGCAGCTCGCCGGGGTTCTGGGGAGAGGAGACCCAGTACTTC. It specifies CASSSPGFWGEETQYF.

Concerning this clone: One end of the junction varies from germline; a read error may be responsible. The chain links TRBV28 to TRBJ1-4; D remains ambiguous. Germline V gene data show CDR1 as MDHEN and CDR2 as SYDVKM. This CDR3 has 15 residues. The CDR3 spells CASTLGGSTNEKLFF. The CDR3 DNA is TGTGCCAGCACGCTCGGAGGGTCAACGAATGAAAAACTGTTTTTT.

About this clone itself: This sample also contains other DNA sequences that code for the same CDR3. CDR3 sequence (DNA): TGTGCCAGCAGGTCCCCCGGGGAGACCCAGTACTTC. This encodes CASRSPGETQYF. The chain carries TRBV7-6 and TRBJ2-5, with no clear D. The V end was cut by 6 bases, the J end by 5 bases, with 10 bases between. Germline V gives CDR1 SGHVS, CDR2 FNYEAQ. The CDR3 loop spans 12 amino acids.

Concerning this clone itself: This CDR3 is also generated by other DNA sequences in the sample. The chain is built from TRBV6-5 and TRBJ2-7, with D maybe TRBD2 (5 bases). Trimming took off 0 bases at V and 0 bases at J, with 9 bases between the two ends. The length of the CDR3 is 15 residues. Germline assignment: CDR1 MNHEY and CDR2 SVGAGI. DNA for the CDR3: TGTGCCAGCAGTTACTCGAGGGTCAGCTCCTACGAGCAGTACTTC. Residues: CASSYSRVSSYEQYF.

As DNA, the CDR3 is TGTGCCAGCAGCTTGGACAGGGGGGACGAGCAGTACTTC. Translating gives CASSLDRGDEQYF. The chain joins TRBV5-6 to TRBJ2-7, with TRBD1 matching over 8 bases. This CDR3 is built from 13 residues. Germline CDR1 and CDR2: SGHDT and YYEEEE. Unmatched junction bases numbered 1, after V lost 0 bases and J lost 5 bases. Filled out from reference TRBV5-6 and TRBJ2-7, the complete variable domain reads DAGVTQSPTHLIKTRGQQVTLRCSPKSGHDTVSWYQQALGQGPQFIFQYYEEEERQRGNFPDRFSGHQFPNYSSELNVNALLLGDSALYLCASSLDRGDEQYFGPGTRLTVT.

For this clone: The same CDR3 is also encoded by other DNA sequences in this sample. The chain combines TRBV30 with TRBJ2-7; D ambiguous. CDR1 is GTSNPN, CDR2 SVGIG, per germline (reference sequence). V lost 1 base and J 1 base, leaving 2 bases between the germline ends. The CDR3 length is 11 residues. CDR3 in amino acids: CAWSDSYEQYF. Written as DNA, the CDR3 is TGTGCCTGGAGTGATTCCTACGAGCAGTACTTC.

This sequence joins TRBV5-6 and TRBJ1-2; D may be TRBD1 (5 bases). This CDR3 contains 14 residues. V lost 4 bases, J lost 3 bases, and 13 bases lay in between. Germline V gene lookup returns CDR1 SGHDT and CDR2 YYEEEE. CDR3 amino acids: CASSPGGTDYGYTF. The CDR3 region has the DNA TGTGCCAGCAGCCCGGGGGGTACTGACTATGGCTACACCTTC.

Notes on this clone: A read error may produce the germline difference seen at one junction end. The same CDR3 arises from other DNA sequences in this sample as well. The chain has TRBV5-4 and TRBJ1-2; 10 nucleotides line up with TRBD1. Germline lookup yields CDR1 SGHNT and CDR2 YYREEE (reference sequence). This CDR3 region has 15 residues. The DNA of the CDR3 is TGTGCCAGTAGCTCCGGGGGGACAGGGGCGGATGGCTACACCTTC. Translated: CASSSGGTGADGYTF.

On this clone itself: This same CDR3 is encoded by further DNA sequences in the sample. J is TRBJ1-2 and V is TRBV9; D is uncertain. Germline CDR1 is SGDLS and CDR2 is YYNGEE. V was shortened by 0 bases and J by 2 bases, with 8 bases between the two germline ends. The CDR3 sequence is 14 residues long. DNA for the CDR3: TGTGCCAGCAGCGTAGGAGGAACGAACTATGGCTACACCTTC. Its translation is CASSVGGTNYGYTF.

This rearrangement joins TRBV10-2 to TRBJ1-3, with 11 positions matching TRBD1. CDR1 and CDR2 from the germline V gene are WSHSY and SAAADI. The CDR3 is made up of 16 amino acids. The V segment lost 7 bases and the J segment 1 base; nucleotides outside the gene matches: 6. This CDR3 is CASILDRGHSGNTIYF. The CDR3 bases are TGCGCCAGCATTCTGGACAGGGGGCATTCTGGAAACACCATATATTTT.

The gene calls are TRBV5-8 and TRBJ1-2; D unresolved. The CDR3 length is 14 residues. The V and J ends lost 1 base and 4 bases respectively, with 11 bases between them. The germline gives CDR1 SGHTS, CDR2 YDEGEE. The CDR3: CASSLPKGFYGYTF. CDR3 bases: TGTGCCAGCAGCTTGCCCAAAGGTTTCTATGGCTACACCTTC.

In DNA form, the CDR3 reads TGTGCCAGCGGCAGGGGAGGCTATGGCTACACCTTC. Its protein is CASGRGGYGYTF. The chain uses TRBV19 and TRBJ1-2; D may be TRBD1 (6 bases). There are 12 residues in the CDR3. V was trimmed by 9 bases and J by 4 bases, leaving 12 bases between them. Germline lookup yields CDR1 LNHDA and CDR2 SQIVND (reference sequence).

This clone was found once. The V call is TRBV7-9, the J call TRBJ1-5, with D possibly matching TRBD1 (5 bases). The germline V gene encodes CDR1 SEHNR and CDR2 FQNEAQ (reference sequence). The CDR3 is made up of 18 amino acids. V was clipped by 2 bases and J by 1 base, with 18 bases between them. In DNA form, the CDR3 reads TGTGCCAGCAGCTTAACGTCGGGGCAGACACTAAGCAATCAGCCCCAGCATTTT. It is translated as CASSLTSGQTLSNQPQHF.

The chain has TRBV6-1 and TRBJ1-2; tentative D call: TRBD1 (5 bases). Germline V gene lookup returns CDR1 MNHNS and CDR2 SASEGT. V was shortened by 1 base and J by 4 bases, with 13 bases between the two germline ends. This CDR3 is 15 amino acids long. The CDR3 DNA sequence: TGTGCCAGCAGTGAAGTTGGGGCGCGCGGCTATGGCTACACCTTC. Its protein product is CASSEVGARGYGYTF.

The chain has TRBV13 and TRBJ2-7, with 7 nucleotides matching TRBD2. The CDR3 is made up of 17 amino acids. The germline V gene encodes CDR1 PRHDT and CDR2 FYEKMQ (reference sequence). V shed 0 bases and J 3 bases; nucleotides not matched to a gene: 11. The CDR3 DNA sequence: TGTGCCAGCAGCTTAGGACCCCGGGACTACCAAGGCTACGAGCAGTACTTC. Protein product: CASSLGPRDYQGYEQYF.

The V and J genes are TRBV5-1 and TRBJ1-5; 10 bases match TRBD1. V gave up 0 bases and J gave up 6 bases; unmatched junction bases: 6. The CDR3 extends over 16 amino acids. Germline CDR1 is SGHRS and CDR2 is YFSETQ. The CDR3: CASSLEGQGFGQPQHF. The CDR3 bases are TGCGCCAGCAGCTTGGAGGGACAGGGGTTCGGTCAGCCCCAGCATTTT.

The rearrangement joins TRBV9 to TRBJ2-7; D not certain. The CDR3 runs to 13 residues. The V gene lost 2 bases and the J gene lost 7 bases, with 13 bases spanning the gap. Germline V gene sequence: CDR1 SGDLS, CDR2 YYNGEE. This CDR3 reads CASSVPGGSEQYF. Here the CDR3 DNA reads TGTGCCAGCAGCGTCCCGGGCGGCAGTGAGCAGTACTTC.

This clone was found a few times. The chain employs TRBV7-3 and TRBJ1-6; a possible D gene is TRBD1 (5 bases). The CDR3 sequence is 14 residues long. V gave up 5 bases and J gave up 9 bases, with 14 bases separating them. The germline gives CDR1 SGHTA, CDR2 FQGTGA. CDR3 nucleotide sequence: TGTGCCAGCAGCCTCGAGGGGCAGATTTCACCCCTCCACTTT. Translating gives CASSLEGQISPLHF.

The gene calls are TRBV5-4 and TRBJ1-1; unclear D gene. Germline lookup yields CDR1 SGHNT and CDR2 YYREEE (reference sequence). The germline V and J ends were trimmed by 0 bases and 0 bases, with 6 bases remaining between them. The CDR3 runs 14 residues. Here the CDR3 reads CASSLVEMNTEAFF. The CDR3 DNA sequence: TGTGCCAGCAGCTTGGTCGAAATGAACACTGAAGCTTTCTTT.

This chain uses TRBV7-9 with TRBJ2-1; no clear D gene. The CDR3 sequence is 11 residues long. Germline CDR1 and CDR2: SEHNR and FQNEAQ (reference sequence). V was pared by 3 bases and J by 7 bases, with 4 bases between. CDR3 in DNA: TGTGCCAGCAGCTTTCTAAATGAGCAGTTCTTC. It codes for CASSFLNEQFF. Full variable domain (remainder filled in from reference TRBV7-9 and TRBJ2-1): DTGVSQNPRHKITKRGQNVTFRCDPISEHNRLYWYRQTLGQGPEFLTYFQNEAQLEKSRLLSDRFSAERPKGSFSTLEIQRTEQGDSAMYLCASSFLNEQFFGPGTRLTVL.

This chain uses TRBV29-1 with TRBJ2-2; TRBD2 matches at 12 bases. J gave up 4 bases and V 4 bases, and 10 bases lay outside the gene matches. CDR1 is SQVTM and CDR2 is ANQGSEA in the germline V gene. The CDR3 length is 17 residues. The CDR3 coding sequence is TGCAGCGTTGGAACCATAACGACTAGCGGGGGCACCGGGGAGCTGTTTTTT. This gives the protein CSVGTITTSGGTGELFF.

This clone came up once. This sample also contains other DNA sequences that code for the same CDR3. This rearrangement joins TRBV6-5 to TRBJ2-7, with TRBD1 identical over 7 bases. The CDR3 runs to 13 residues. CDR1 and CDR2 from the germline V gene are MNHEY and SVGAGI. After removal of 6 bases from V and 2 bases from J, the junction contained 4 bases not matched to a gene. The CDR3 DNA reads as TGTGCCAGCAGAAGGGACAGAGCCTACGAGCAGTACTTC. Residues: CASRRDRAYEQYF.

The chain combines TRBV6-1 with TRBJ2-2; D may be TRBD1 or TRBD2 (5 bases each). V was shortened by 7 bases and J by 5 bases, with 14 bases between the two germline ends. Germline lookup yields CDR1 MNHNS and CDR2 SASEGT. The CDR3 extends over 14 amino acids. CDR3 loop: CASTKGRETGELFF. The CDR3 nucleotides are TGTGCCAGCACCAAGGGACGAGAGACCGGGGAGCTGTTTTTT.

Concerning this clone: Distinct nucleotide sequences in the sample also encode this CDR3. V is TRBV5-1 and J is TRBJ1-1; maybe TRBD1 (5 bases). Trimming shortened V by 4 bases and J by 5 bases, and 9 bases separated the two germline ends. The CDR3 contains 12 residues. Germline V lookup: CDR1 SGHRS, CDR2 YFSETQ. The CDR3 is CASSEQGTEAFF. CDR3 nucleotide sequence: TGCGCCAGCAGCGAGCAGGGTACTGAAGCTTTCTTT.